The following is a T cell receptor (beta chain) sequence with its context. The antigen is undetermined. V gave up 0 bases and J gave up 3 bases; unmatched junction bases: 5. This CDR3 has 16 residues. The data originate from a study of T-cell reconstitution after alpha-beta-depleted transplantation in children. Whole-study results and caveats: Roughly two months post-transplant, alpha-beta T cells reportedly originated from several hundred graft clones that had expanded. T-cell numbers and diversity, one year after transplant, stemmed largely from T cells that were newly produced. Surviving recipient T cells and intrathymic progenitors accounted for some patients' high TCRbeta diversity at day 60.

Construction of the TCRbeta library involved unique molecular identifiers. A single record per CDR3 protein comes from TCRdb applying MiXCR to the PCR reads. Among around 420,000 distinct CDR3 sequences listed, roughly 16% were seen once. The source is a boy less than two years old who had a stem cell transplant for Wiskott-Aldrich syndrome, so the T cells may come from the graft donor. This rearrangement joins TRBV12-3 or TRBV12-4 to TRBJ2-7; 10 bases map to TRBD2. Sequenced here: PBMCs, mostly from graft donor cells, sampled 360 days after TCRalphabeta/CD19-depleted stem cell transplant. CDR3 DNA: TGTGCCAGCAGTTTAGCGCGACTAGCGGGTATCTACGAGCAGTACTTC. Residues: CASSLARLAGIYEQYF.